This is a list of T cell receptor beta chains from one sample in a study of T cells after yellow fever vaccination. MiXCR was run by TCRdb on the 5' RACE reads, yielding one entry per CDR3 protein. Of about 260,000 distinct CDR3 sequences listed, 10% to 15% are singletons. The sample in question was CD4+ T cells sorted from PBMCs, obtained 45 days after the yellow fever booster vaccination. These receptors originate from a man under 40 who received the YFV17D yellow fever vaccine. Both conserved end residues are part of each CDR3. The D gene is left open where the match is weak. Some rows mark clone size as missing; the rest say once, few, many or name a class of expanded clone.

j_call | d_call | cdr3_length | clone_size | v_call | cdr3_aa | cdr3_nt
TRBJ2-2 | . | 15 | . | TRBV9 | CASREGSVNTGELFF | TGTGCCAGCAGGGAGGGATCGGTGAACACCGGGGAGCTGTTTTTT
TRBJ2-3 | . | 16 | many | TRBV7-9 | CASSLVERVSTDTQYF | TGTGCCAGCAGCTTAGTAGAGCGGGTGAGCACAGATACGCAGTATTTT
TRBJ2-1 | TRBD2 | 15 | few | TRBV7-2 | CASSTLAGPYNEQFF | TGTGCCAGCAGCACCCTAGCGGGACCCTACAATGAGCAGTTCTTC
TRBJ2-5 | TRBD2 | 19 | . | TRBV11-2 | CASSSNRLAGGAFVETQYF | TGTGCCAGCAGCTCCAATCGACTAGCGGGAGGAGCATTCGTAGAGACCCAGTACTTC
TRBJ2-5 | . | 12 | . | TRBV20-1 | CSAPARGETQYF | TGCAGTGCTCCAGCCCGCGGGGAGACCCAGTACTTC
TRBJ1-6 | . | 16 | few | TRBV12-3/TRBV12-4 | CASSARTAGRNSPLHF | TGTGCCAGCAGTGCCCGGACGGCGGGTCGGAATTCACCCCTCCACTTT
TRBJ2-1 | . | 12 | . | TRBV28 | CASSFRGASGFF | TGTGCCAGCAGTTTTAGAGGGGCCAGTGGGTTCTTC
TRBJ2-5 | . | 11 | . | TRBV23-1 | CASSKEETQYF | TGCGCCAGCAGTAAAGAAGAGACCCAGTACTTC
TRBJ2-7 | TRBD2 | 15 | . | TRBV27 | CASSDVGLAGHEQYF | TGTGCCAGCAGTGATGTGGGACTAGCGGGACACGAGCAGTACTTC
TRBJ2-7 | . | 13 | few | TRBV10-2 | CASSAVGSGEQYF | TGCGCCAGCAGTGCAGTGGGGAGTGGCGAGCAGTACTTC
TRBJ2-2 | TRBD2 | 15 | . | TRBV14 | CASSQDRLASGELFF | TGTGCCAGCAGCCAAGATCGACTAGCTTCCGGGGAGCTGTTTTTT
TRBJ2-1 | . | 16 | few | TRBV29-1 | CSVEIPGESSYNEQFF | TGCAGCGTCGAGATCCCGGGGGAGAGCTCCTACAATGAGCAGTTCTTC
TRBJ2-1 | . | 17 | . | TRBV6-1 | CASSIRATREAHNEQFF | TGTGCCAGCAGTATCCGAGCGACGAGGGAGGCACACAATGAGCAGTTCTTC
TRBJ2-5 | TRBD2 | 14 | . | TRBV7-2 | CTSGGGGPWETQYF | TGTACCTCCGGGGGGGGAGGGCCTTGGGAGACCCAGTACTTC
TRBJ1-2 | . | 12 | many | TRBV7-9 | CASSSPGYGYTF | TGTGCCAGCAGTTCCCCCGGCTATGGCTACACCTTC
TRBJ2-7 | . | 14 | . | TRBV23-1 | CASSQSGRSYEQYF | TGCGCCAGCAGTCAATCGGGTCGGAGCTACGAGCAGTACTTC
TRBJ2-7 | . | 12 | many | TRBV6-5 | CASSGWGYEQYF | TGTGCCAGCAGCGGTTGGGGCTACGAGCAGTACTTC
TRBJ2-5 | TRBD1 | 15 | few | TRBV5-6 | CASSLLTGSGKTQYF | TGTGCCAGCAGCTTGTTGACAGGGAGCGGCAAGACCCAGTACTTC
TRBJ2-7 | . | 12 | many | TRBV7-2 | CASSLEVGEQYF | TGTGCCAGCAGCTTGGAAGTCGGCGAGCAGTACTTC
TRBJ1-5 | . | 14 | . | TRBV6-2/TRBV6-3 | CASSYGLINQPQHF | TGTGCCAGCAGTTATGGACTGATCAATCAGCCCCAGCATTTT
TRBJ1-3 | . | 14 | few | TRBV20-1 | CSARDYTSGNTIYF | TGCAGTGCAAGGGACTACACCTCTGGAAACACCATATATTTT
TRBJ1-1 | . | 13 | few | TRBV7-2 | CASSFPVRPEAFF | TGTGCCAGCAGCTTTCCCGTCCGGCCTGAAGCTTTCTTT
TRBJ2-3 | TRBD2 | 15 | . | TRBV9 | CASSPAAGEADTQYF | TGTGCCAGCAGCCCGGCGGCGGGAGAGGCAGATACGCAGTATTTT
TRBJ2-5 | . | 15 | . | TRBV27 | CASSGSQKGRGTQYF | TGTGCCAGCAGCGGCTCCCAAAAGGGGCGCGGGACCCAGTACTTC
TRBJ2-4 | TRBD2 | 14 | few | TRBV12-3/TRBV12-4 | CASSLLGTSNIQYF | TGTGCCAGCAGTTTACTTGGGACTAGCAACATTCAGTACTTC
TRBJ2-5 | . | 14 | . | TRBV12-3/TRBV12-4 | CASGLWTLQETQYF | TGTGCCAGCGGCCTCTGGACACTTCAAGAGACCCAGTACTTC
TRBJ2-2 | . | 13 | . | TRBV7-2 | CASSLALTGELFF | TGTGCCAGCAGCTTAGCGCTGACCGGGGAGCTGTTTTTT
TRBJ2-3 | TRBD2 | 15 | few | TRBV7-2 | CASTLPGLVSDTQYF | TGTGCCAGCACCCTCCCGGGACTAGTGTCAGATACGCAGTATTTT
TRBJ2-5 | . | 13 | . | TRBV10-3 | CAINTDQARTQYF | TGTGCCATCAATACCGACCAGGCGCGGACCCAGTACTTC
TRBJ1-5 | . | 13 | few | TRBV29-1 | CSVDIGGNQPQHF | TGCAGCGTTGATATAGGGGGCAATCAGCCCCAGCATTTT
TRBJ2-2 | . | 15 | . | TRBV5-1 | CASSSITQGTGELFF | TGCGCCAGCAGCTCAATAACCCAGGGAACCGGGGAGCTGTTTTTT
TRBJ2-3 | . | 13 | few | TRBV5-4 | CASSLELTDTQYF | TGTGCCAGCAGCTTGGAGCTCACAGATACGCAGTATTTT
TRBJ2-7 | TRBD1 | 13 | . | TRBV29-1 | CSVWDSSSYEQYF | TGCAGCGTCTGGGACAGCAGCTCCTACGAGCAGTACTTC
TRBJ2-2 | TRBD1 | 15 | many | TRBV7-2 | CASSSGQGSTGELFF | TGTGCCAGCAGCTCCGGACAGGGTAGCACCGGGGAGCTGTTTTTT
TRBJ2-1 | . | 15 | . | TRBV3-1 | CASSQVLGFYNEQFF | TGTGCCAGCAGCCAAGTTTTAGGATTTTACAATGAGCAGTTCTTC
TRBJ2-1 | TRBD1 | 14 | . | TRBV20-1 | CSAPRQGAYNEQFF | TGCAGTGCTCCGCGACAGGGGGCGTACAATGAGCAGTTCTTC
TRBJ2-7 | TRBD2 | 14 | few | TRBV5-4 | CASSSPGTSRQQYF | TGTGCCAGCAGCTCGCCCGGGACTAGTCGGCAGCAGTACTTC
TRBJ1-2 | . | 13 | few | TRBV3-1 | CASSRGGGDGYTF | TGTGCCAGCAGCCGGGGGGGCGGGGATGGCTACACCTTC
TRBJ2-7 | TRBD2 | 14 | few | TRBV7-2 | CASREAGGPYEQYF | TGTGCCAGCAGGGAGGCGGGAGGGCCCTACGAGCAGTACTTC
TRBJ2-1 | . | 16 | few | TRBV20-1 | CSARSRGLPSYNEQFF | TGCAGTGCTAGAAGCCGGGGACTCCCCTCCTACAATGAGCAGTTCTTC
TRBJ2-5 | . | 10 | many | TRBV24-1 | CATPAETQYF | TGTGCCACCCCCGCAGAGACCCAGTACTTC
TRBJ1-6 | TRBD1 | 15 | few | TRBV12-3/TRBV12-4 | CASAPWGGQGSPLHF | TGTGCCAGCGCCCCGTGGGGCGGACAGGGTTCACCCCTCCACTTT